Each of the 24 T cell receptor beta chains below was sequenced from the same sample in a study of blood T cell repertoires in COVID-19. Clones were sequenced by immunoSEQ multiplex PCR, and TCRdb holds only the in-frame ones, with some missing. The data show more than 100,000 clones, roughly 83% seen once. The sequencing sample was made of peripheral blood. The receptors derive from a woman older than 75 with acute or convalescent COVID-19.

The chain links TRBV3-1 (or the pseudogene TRBV3-2) to TRBJ1-6; 8 bases fit TRBD1. The CDR3 extends over 15 amino acids. With V trimmed by 5 bases and J by 14 bases, 14 bases remained unmatched. CDR1 is LGHDT and CDR2 is YNNKEL in the germline V gene (reference sequence). The CDR3 region has the DNA TGTGCCAGCAGCAAGACAGGGGTTGCGGGAAGGGCCCTCCACTTT. It codes for CASSKTGVAGRALHF.

The J gene is TRBJ2-1, the V gene TRBV5-4, with D possibly being TRBD2 (5 bases). The CDR3 runs to 14 residues. Per germline, CDR1 SGHNT and CDR2 YYREEE (reference sequence). V was trimmed by 4 bases and J by 6 bases, leaving 14 bases between them. The CDR3: CASSPEGGTNEQFF. Written as DNA, the CDR3 is TGTGCCAGCAGCCCCGAGGGTGGTACCAATGAGCAGTTCTTC.

This clone is classed as medium-sized. The gene calls are TRBV2 and TRBJ1-6, with no clear D. The germline gives CDR1 SNHLY, CDR2 FYNNEI. CDR3 length equals 15 residues. Trimming left V 6 bases short and J 7 bases short, with 16 bases between. The CDR3 sequence: CASRDGVPTNSPLHF. CDR3 sequence (DNA): TGTGCCAGCAGAGACGGGGTCCCCACCAATTCACCCCTCCACTTT.

V usage is TRBV30 and J usage is TRBJ1-2, with TRBD1 matching over 7 bases. V shed 0 bases and J 4 bases; nucleotides not matched to a gene: 8. CDR3 length: 15 residues. Germline assignment: CDR1 GTSNPN and CDR2 SVGIG (reference sequence). CDR3 sequence: CAWSVLHRGVYGYTF. CDR3 in DNA: TGTGCCTGGAGTGTACTGCACAGGGGCGTCTATGGCTACACCTTC.

The chain has TRBV16 and TRBJ1-4; no definite D call. The V gene lost 2 bases and the J gene lost 7 bases, with 11 bases spanning the gap. The germline gives CDR1 KGHSY, CDR2 FQNENV. This CDR3 region has 14 residues. The CDR3 spells CASSQMGVREKLFF. CDR3 nucleotide sequence: TGTGCCAGCAGCCAAATGGGAGTACGTGAAAAACTGTTTTTT.

The chain is built from TRBV9 and TRBJ2-1, with TRBD2 identical over 7 bases. The CDR3 consists of 16 residues. With 0 bases clipped from V and 0 bases from J, the junction kept 3 bases outside the gene matches. In germline, CDR1 is SGDLS, CDR2 YYNGEE. Written as DNA, the CDR3 is TGTGCCAGCAGCGTAGCGGGAGGATCCTCCTACAATGAGCAGTTCTTC. Translated: CASSVAGGSSYNEQFF.

This clone was detected only once. The chain couples TRBV19 to TRBJ2-7; D not resolved. This CDR3 contains 14 residues. Germline V lookup: CDR1 LNHDA, CDR2 SQIVND (reference sequence). V shed 1 base and J shed 6 bases, with 13 bases lying between them. The CDR3 DNA follows: TGTGCCAGTAGTATAGCGACCGGAGTGAGCGAGCAGTACTTC. Its protein product is CASSIATGVSEQYF.

J is TRBJ1-1 and V is TRBV6-6, with 7 bases aligning to TRBD1. The germline gives CDR1 MNHNY, CDR2 SVGAGI (reference sequence). The CDR3 contains 14 residues. V shed 4 bases and J 5 bases; nucleotides not matched to a gene: 7. In nucleotides, the CDR3 is TGTGCCAGCAGTTCCCCCACAGGGGTTACTGAAGCTTTCTTT. Its translation is CASSSPTGVTEAFF.

CDR3 in amino acids: CASSVDGLNSPLHF. The CDR3 region has the DNA TGTGCCAGCAGCGTAGACGGTCTCAATTCACCCCTCCACTTT. The V call is TRBV9, the J call TRBJ1-6; D remains ambiguous. Germline CDR1 is SGDLS and CDR2 is YYNGEE. This CDR3 contains 14 residues. Trimming left V 0 bases short and J 7 bases short, with 8 bases between.

A single count supports this clone. The J gene is TRBJ1-2, the V gene TRBV5-6; D is uncertain. Trimming shortened V by 4 bases and J by 0 bases, and 13 bases separated the two germline ends. The CDR3 totals 15 residues. Germline V CDR1 and CDR2: SGHDT, YYEEEE. The CDR3 bases are TGTGCCAGCAGCGCTCTCGGGGTCTCTAACTATGGCTACACCTTC. Translation gives CASSALGVSNYGYTF.

The chain joins TRBV7-3 to TRBJ1-1, with TRBD1 as a possible D gene (6 bases). CDR3 length equals 14 residues. Trimming cost V 5 bases and J 5 bases, with 15 bases left between them. CDR1 and CDR2 from the germline V gene are SGHTA and FQGTGA. CDR3 in DNA: TGTGCCAGCAGCCCCGGGACACTGAGTACTGAAGCTTTCTTT. It encodes CASSPGTLSTEAFF.

The chain links TRBV15 to TRBJ2-7; 9 positions match TRBD1. CDR1 LNHNV and CDR2 YYDKDF come from the germline V gene (reference sequence). CDR3 size: 13 residues. With 4 bases clipped from V and 5 bases from J, the junction kept 3 bases outside the gene matches. The CDR3 sequence: CATSKGTGNEQYF. The CDR3 nucleotides are TGTGCCACCAGCAAAGGGACAGGGAACGAGCAGTACTTC.

The chain is built from TRBV2 and TRBJ2-5; 10 bases align to TRBD2. With 10 bases clipped from V and 3 bases from J, the junction kept 14 bases outside the gene matches. The germline CDR1 and CDR2 sequences are SNHLY and FYNNEI. The CDR3 runs to 16 residues. The CDR3 DNA sequence: TGTGCCACAGCAGGAAGGAGCGGGAGGGTCAAAGAGACCCAGTACTTC. Its translation: CATAGRSGRVKETQYF.

The chain is built from TRBV7-9 and TRBJ2-2, with D maybe TRBD2 (6 bases). The CDR3 runs to 12 residues. The V end was cut by 9 bases, the J end by 5 bases, with 10 bases between. The germline gives CDR1 SEHNR, CDR2 FQNEAQ (reference sequence). The CDR3 DNA is TGTGCCAGTGCGCGGGATACCGGGGAGCTGTTTTTT. Translation: CASARDTGELFF. Full variable domain (missing parts from reference TRBV7-9 and TRBJ2-2): DTGVSQNPRHKITKRGQNVTFRCDPISEHNRLYWYRQTLGQGPEFLTYFQNEAQLEKSRLLSDRFSAERPKGSFSTLEIQRTEQGDSAMYLCASARDTGELFFGEGSRLTVL.

V is TRBV16 and J is TRBJ1-1; perhaps TRBD1 as D (6 bases). This CDR3 spans 15 amino acids. Germline V lookup: CDR1 KGHSY, CDR2 FQNENV. Trimming cost V 3 bases and J 2 bases, with 13 bases left between them. The CDR3 reads CASSQLTGANTEAFF. The CDR3 DNA reads TGTGCCAGCAGCCAGCTGACAGGAGCAAACACTGAAGCTTTCTTT. Complete variable domain (other parts from reference TRBV16 and TRBJ1-1): GEEVAQTPKHLVRGEGQKAKLYCAPIKGHSYVFWYQQVLKNEFKFLISFQNENVFDETGMPKERFSAKCLPNSPCSLEIQATKLEDSAVYFCASSQLTGANTEAFFGQGTRLTVV.

CDR3 sequence (DNA): TGCGCCAGCAGCCCAGGACAGGGGTTCCCCACAGATACGCAGTATTTT. It encodes CASSPGQGFPTDTQYF. This rearrangement joins TRBV5-1 to TRBJ2-3, with 9 nucleotides matching TRBD1. J gave up 2 bases and V 4 bases, and 8 bases lay outside the gene matches. This CDR3 comprises 16 residues. Germline V gene lookup returns CDR1 SGHRS and CDR2 YFSETQ.

This clone was found a few times. This chain links TRBV7-2 with TRBJ1-5; D gene ambiguous. The CDR3 is made up of 13 amino acids. V was pared by 5 bases and J by 5 bases, with 10 bases between. CDR1 and CDR2 from the germline V gene are SGHTA and FQGNSA. The CDR3 DNA sequence: TGTGCCAGCAGCCCAGGACTCGATCAGCCCCAGCATTTT. Translated, it gives CASSPGLDQPQHF. The complete variable domain, with remaining parts taken from reference TRBV7-2 and TRBJ1-5, reads GAGVSQSPSNKVTEKGKDVELRCDPISGHTALYWYRQSLGQGLEFLIYFQGNSAPDKSGLPSDRFSAERTGGSVSTLTIQRTQQEDSAVYLCASSPGLDQPQHFGDGTRLSIL.

The chain couples TRBV30 to TRBJ1-4; 7 nucleotides line up with TRBD1. CDR1 is GTSNPN, CDR2 SVGIG, per germline (reference sequence). V was clipped by 3 bases and J by 5 bases; unmatched bases: 6. The CDR3 length is 14 residues. CDR3 coding DNA: TGTGCCTGGAGAACGACAGGGTCGAATGAAAAACTGTTTTTT. This gives the protein CAWRTTGSNEKLFF.

CDR3 region: CATSRDRGSDTQYF. The CDR3, as DNA: TGTGCCACCAGCAGAGATCGGGGGTCAGATACGCAGTATTTT. V gene TRBV15 combines with J gene TRBJ2-3; weak D call: TRBD2 (6 bases). In germline, CDR1 is LNHNV, CDR2 YYDKDF (reference sequence). V was clipped by 0 bases and J by 4 bases, with 8 bases between them. This CDR3 has 14 amino acids. The full variable domain, rest sourced from reference TRBV15 and TRBJ2-3, is DAMVIQNPRYQVTQFGKPVTLSCSQTLNHNVMYWYQQKSSQAPKLLFHYYDKDFNNEADTPDNFQSRRPNTSFCFLDIRSPGLGDTAMYLCATSRDRGSDTQYFGPGTRLTVL.

The rearrangement uses TRBV7-8 and TRBJ2-1, with D unresolved. Germline V lookup: CDR1 SGHVS, CDR2 FQNEAQ. V lost 6 bases and J lost 4, with 13 bases in between. This CDR3 contains 14 residues. The CDR3 DNA reads as TGTGCCAGCAGTCTAGAGGCCTTTTACAATGAGCAGTTCTTC. It codes for CASSLEAFYNEQFF.

This chain connects TRBV4-3 to TRBJ2-7; 9 bases map to TRBD2. The germline V gene has CDR1 LGHNA and CDR2 YSLEER. The CDR3 is 17 residues long. Trimming cost V 1 base and J 6 bases; bases outside gene matches: 13. The CDR3 loop reads CASSQGVRLAGEGEQYF. For the CDR3, the DNA is TGCGCCAGCAGCCAAGGGGTCCGGTTAGCGGGAGAGGGCGAGCAGTACTTC.

V gene TRBV30 combines with J gene TRBJ1-5; TRBD1 agrees at 7 bases. Germline lookup yields CDR1 GTSNPN and CDR2 SVGIG (reference sequence). The ends lost 8 bases at V and 1 base at J; junction bases unmatched: 5. The CDR3 length is 13 residues. CDR3 sequence: CATQGESNQPQHF. The CDR3, as DNA: TGTGCCACCCAGGGGGAGAGCAATCAGCCCCAGCATTTT. The variable domain in full, with the rest retrieved from reference TRBV30 and TRBJ1-5, is SQTIHQWPATLVQPVGSPLSLECTVEGTSNPNLYWYRQAAGRGLQLLFYSVGIGQISSEVPQNLSASRPQDRQFILSSKKLLLSDSGFYLCATQGESNQPQHFGDGTRLSIL.

The chain links TRBV15 to TRBJ2-7; weak D call: TRBD2 (6 bases). Germline CDR1 LNHNV, CDR2 YYDKDF (reference sequence). CDR3 length: 15 amino acids. V gave up 0 bases and J gave up 1 base, with 10 bases separating them. The CDR3 reads CATSRDQGGSYEQYF. CDR3 in DNA: TGTGCCACCAGCAGAGATCAGGGAGGATCCTACGAGCAGTACTTC.

The gene calls are TRBV2 and TRBJ2-3, with 7 bases identical to TRBD2. The CDR3 consists of 15 residues. The V and J ends lost 8 bases and 4 bases, in that order; junction bases with no gene match: 12. The germline CDR1 and CDR2 sequences are SNHLY and FYNNEI. The CDR3, as DNA: TGTGCCAGCTCAGGGCCCGCGGGAGTAGCAGATACGCAGTATTTT. Protein: CASSGPAGVADTQYF.